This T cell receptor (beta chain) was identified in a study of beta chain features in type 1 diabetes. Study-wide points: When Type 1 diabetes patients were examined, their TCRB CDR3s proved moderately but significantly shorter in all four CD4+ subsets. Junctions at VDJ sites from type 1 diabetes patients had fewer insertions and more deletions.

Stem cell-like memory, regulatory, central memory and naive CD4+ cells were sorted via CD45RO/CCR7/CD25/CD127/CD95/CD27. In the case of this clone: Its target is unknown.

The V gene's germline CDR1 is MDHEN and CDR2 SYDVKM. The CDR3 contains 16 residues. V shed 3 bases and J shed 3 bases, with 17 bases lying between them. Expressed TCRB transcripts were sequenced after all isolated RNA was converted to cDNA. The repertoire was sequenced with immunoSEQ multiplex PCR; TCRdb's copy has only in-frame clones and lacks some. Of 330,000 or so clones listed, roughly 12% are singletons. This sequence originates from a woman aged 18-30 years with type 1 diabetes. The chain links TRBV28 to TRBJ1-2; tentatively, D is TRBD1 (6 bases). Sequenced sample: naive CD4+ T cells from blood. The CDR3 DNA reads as TGTGCCAGCAGTTTGTCGTCGGGGGCGGGAGACTATGGCTACACCTTC. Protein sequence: CASSLSSGAGDYGYTF.